Sequencing of this TCR beta chain was carried out in a study of beta chain features in type 1 diabetes. The isolated RNA, all of it, was reverse transcribed, so expressed TCRB transcripts were what got sequenced. Produced via immunoSEQ multiplex PCR; TCRdb's table is partial and in-frame only. The sample includes about 210,000 clones, 11% of them seen just once. V shed 4 bases and J 6 bases; nucleotides not matched to a gene: 6. CDR3 length equals 13 residues. CDR1 and CDR2 from the germline V gene are MNHEY and SVGAGI. This clone was counted a few times. The chain joins TRBV6-5 to TRBJ2-7; 7 bases align to TRBD2. The receptor's source is a man between 18 and 29 years old in good health. The sequencing input was central memory CD4+ T cells from blood. The DNA of the CDR3 is TGTGCCAGCAGTTCGGGACTACATAGCGAGCAGTACTTC. The encoded protein is CASSSGLHSEQYF.